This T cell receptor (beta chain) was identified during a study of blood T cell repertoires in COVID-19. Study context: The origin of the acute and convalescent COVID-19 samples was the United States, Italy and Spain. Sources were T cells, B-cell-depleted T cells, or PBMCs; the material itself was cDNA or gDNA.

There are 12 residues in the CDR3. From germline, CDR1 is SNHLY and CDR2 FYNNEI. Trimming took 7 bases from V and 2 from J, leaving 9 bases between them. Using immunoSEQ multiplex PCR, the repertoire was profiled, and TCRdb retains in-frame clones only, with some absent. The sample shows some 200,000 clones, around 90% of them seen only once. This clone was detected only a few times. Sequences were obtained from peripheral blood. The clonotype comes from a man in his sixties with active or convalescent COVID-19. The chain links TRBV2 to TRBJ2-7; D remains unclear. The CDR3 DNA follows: TGTGCCAGCACCGAGAGGCCCTACGAGCAGTACTTC. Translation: CASTERPYEQYF.